A single sample is the source of the 10 T cell receptor beta chains below, sequenced in a study of cytomegalovirus exposure and HLA in healthy donors. The study ran its PCR with 60 Vbeta and 13 Jbeta primers. Only in-frame clones appear in the TCRdb table, and some are missing; sequencing was by immunoSEQ multiplex PCR. The table has about 160,000 clones, nearly 80% seen once. The sequenced material came from PBMCs. The receptors were gathered from a woman aged 45-60 years in good health and CMV-seropositive.

The chain combines TRBV2 with TRBJ2-1; 9 bases line up with TRBD1. CDR3 length: 15 residues. V lost 4 bases to trimming and J lost 3 bases; unmatched junction nucleotides: 4. CDR1 is SNHLY, CDR2 FYNNEI, per germline. The CDR3 bases are TGTGCCAGCAGTGGCCCGGGACAGGGCTACAATGAGCAGTTCTTC. It translates to CASSGPGQGYNEQFF.

The rearrangement links TRBV15 to TRBJ2-5, with 7 bases matching TRBD2. The tail of the sequence fits TRBJ2-7 better, so the J call may be wrong. This CDR3 comprises 14 residues. Germline-derived CDR1 and CDR2 are LNHNV and YYDKDF (reference sequence). The CDR3 region is CATSRGGGGNEQYF. Written as DNA, the CDR3 is TGTGCCACCAGCAGAGGAGGCGGGGGAAACGAGCAGTACTTC.

The V gene is TRBV6-5, the J gene TRBJ2-7; D remains unclear. The germline V and J ends were trimmed by 4 bases and 0 bases, with 10 bases remaining between them. The V gene's germline CDR1 is MNHEY and CDR2 SVGAGI. The CDR3 consists of 14 residues. The CDR3 here is CASSSMRSSYEQYF. The CDR3 DNA sequence: TGTGCCAGCAGTTCAATGAGAAGCTCCTACGAGCAGTACTTC.

J is TRBJ2-1 and V is TRBV25-1; 10 bases match TRBD2. The V and J ends lost 3 bases and 2 bases, in that order; junction bases with no gene match: 1. The length of the CDR3 is 15 residues. The germline CDR1 and CDR2 sequences are MGHDK and SYGVNS. CDR3 protein: CASSDSGRPYNEQFF. The CDR3 nucleotides read TGTGCCAGCAGTGATAGCGGGAGGCCCTACAATGAGCAGTTCTTC.

V and J are TRBV7-9 and TRBJ2-3; 8 bases align to TRBD2. The CDR3 contains 16 residues. Germline V gene data show CDR1 as SEHNR and CDR2 as FQNEAQ (reference sequence). The CDR3 nucleotides are TGTGCAGCCCCCGGCATGACTAGCGCATTGCCTGATACGCAGTATTTT. It translates to CAAPGMTSALPDTQYF.

In DNA, the CDR3 is TGTGCCTGTTCGACGGGGATCCACTATGGCTACACCTTC. Translated, it gives CACSTGIHYGYTF. This chain uses TRBV7-2 with TRBJ1-2; D is uncertain. The V and J ends lost 11 bases and 3 bases respectively, with 16 bases between them. The germline gives CDR1 SGHTA, CDR2 FQGNSA. The CDR3 sequence is 13 residues long.

This chain connects TRBV13 to TRBJ2-7; 10 bases are shared with TRBD2. Losses at the gene ends were 0 bases for V and 1 base for J; bases not matched to a gene: 0. This CDR3 is 15 amino acids long. The germline V gene has CDR1 PRHDT and CDR2 FYEKMQ (reference sequence). CDR3 nucleotide sequence: TGTGCCAGCAGCTTAGGACTAGCGGGATCCTACGAGCAGTACTTC. Amino acids: CASSLGLAGSYEQYF.

This chain links TRBV5-4 with TRBJ2-5; TRBD2 agrees at 7 bases. V trimming: 0 bases; J trimming: 5 bases; junction bases outside the gene matches: 7. The CDR3 totals 15 residues. Germline assignment: CDR1 SGHNT and CDR2 YYREEE (reference sequence). This chain's CDR3 is CASSLELGGGETQYF. The CDR3 DNA sequence: TGTGCCAGCAGCTTGGAGTTGGGGGGAGGGGAGACCCAGTACTTC.

V usage is TRBV7-2 and J usage is TRBJ2-7, with D perhaps TRBD1 (6 bases). The V gene's germline CDR1 is SGHTA and CDR2 FQGNSA. The CDR3 consists of 15 residues. Trimming pared 3 bases from V and 0 bases from J, leaving 12 bases between. The CDR3 protein is CASSLRRGPSYEQYF. As DNA, the CDR3 is TGTGCCAGCAGCTTGCGCAGGGGTCCCTCCTACGAGCAGTACTTC.

The chain recombines TRBV28 with TRBJ2-7, with TRBD1 identical over 8 bases. The CDR3 sequence is 13 residues long. From germline, CDR1 is MDHEN and CDR2 SYDVKM. The J segment lost 3 bases and the V segment lost 10 bases, leaving 8 bases of the junction unmatched. CDR3 bases: TGTGCCACTATGACAGGGGTCGTCTACGAGCAGTACTTC. It specifies CATMTGVVYEQYF.